These 32 T cell receptor beta chains were sequenced from one sample in a study of cytotoxic CD8 clonotypes in ibrutinib-treated CLL. Profiled with immunoSEQ multiplex PCR; TCRdb holds only in-frame clones, not every one. The sample records approximately 300,000 clones, around four fifths being singletons. The specimen comprised PBMCs, sampled before ibrutinib treatment. All receptors derive from a human donor with chronic lymphocytic leukemia.

The chain is built from TRBV28 and TRBJ1-1; no firm D call. Germline CDR1 is MDHEN and CDR2 is SYDVKM. V lost 4 bases and J 7 bases, leaving 19 bases between the germline ends. CDR3 length: 15 amino acids. CDR3: CASSSGFMDSGEAFF. The CDR3 DNA follows: TGTGCCAGCAGTTCTGGTTTTATGGATTCTGGTGAAGCTTTCTTT. The full variable domain, rest sourced from reference TRBV28 and TRBJ1-1, is DVKVTQSSRYLVKRTGEKVFLECVQDMDHENMFWYRQDPGLGLRLIYFSYDVKMKEKGDIPEGYSVSREKKERFSLILESASTNQTSMYLCASSSGFMDSGEAFFGQGTRLTVV.

This chain uses TRBV5-6 with TRBJ2-1; the D gene is possibly TRBD1 (6 bases). The germline V gene encodes CDR1 SGHDT and CDR2 YYEEEE. The CDR3 is made up of 15 amino acids. The V end lost 1 base, the J end lost 4 bases, and 12 bases lay between the germline ends. The CDR3 reads CASSLFTRGYNEQFF. DNA for the CDR3: TGTGCCAGCAGCTTGTTTACTAGGGGGTACAATGAGCAGTTCTTC.

The CDR3 reads CASSLIWTSDEQYF. DNA of the CDR3: TGTGCCAGCAGTTTAATCTGGACTAGCGACGAGCAGTACTTC. The chain carries TRBV27 and TRBJ2-7; 9 bases align to TRBD2. CDR3 length: 14 residues. The germline CDR1 and CDR2 sequences are MNHEY and SMNVEV (reference sequence). Losses at the gene ends were 2 bases for V and 5 bases for J; bases not matched to a gene: 4.

This chain joins TRBV4-1 and TRBJ2-1; 8 bases fit TRBD2. CDR1 and CDR2 from the germline V gene are MGHRA and YSYEKL. The V and J ends lost 4 bases and 2 bases, in that order; junction bases with no gene match: 10. The CDR3 extends over 17 amino acids. For the CDR3, the DNA is TGCGCCAGCAGCCTCGGTGGGCTAGCGGGCGCCTACAATGAGCAGTTCTTC. It codes for CASSLGGLAGAYNEQFF.

This clone was seen more than once but under ten times. The chain links TRBV29-1 to TRBJ1-2; D may be TRBD1 (5 bases). V dropped 4 bases and J dropped 2 bases, with 17 bases sitting between them. The CDR3 runs 15 residues. Looked up from germline, CDR1 is SQVTM and CDR2 is ANQGSEA. Here the CDR3 reads CSVGRKRGLNYGYTF. In DNA form, the CDR3 reads TGCAGCGTTGGTCGTAAGCGGGGGTTGAACTATGGCTACACCTTC.

The chain combines TRBV7-9 with TRBJ2-1, with D unclear. Germline CDR1 SEHNR, CDR2 FQNEAQ (reference sequence). This CDR3 has 15 amino acids. Between the trimmed V and J ends, which lost 6 bases and 2 bases, there was a span of 14 bases. The CDR3 is CASSPRATPYNEQFF. In DNA form, the CDR3 reads TGTGCCAGCAGTCCAAGGGCCACCCCCTACAATGAGCAGTTCTTC.

The gene calls are TRBV29-1 and TRBJ2-1; 16 positions match TRBD2. In germline, CDR1 is SQVTM, CDR2 ANQGSEA. The CDR3 spans 15 residues. V shed 5 bases and J 10 bases; nucleotides not matched to a gene: 8. CDR3 protein: CSVFGTSGRAGEQFF. The CDR3 DNA reads TGCAGCGTTTTCGGGACTAGCGGGAGGGCCGGGGAGCAGTTCTTC.

The V gene is TRBV7-3, the J gene TRBJ2-5; D is perhaps TRBD2 (5 bases). The CDR3 extends over 13 amino acids. The V and J ends lost 1 base and 2 bases respectively, with 5 bases between them. CDR1 and CDR2 (germline): SGHTA, FQGTGA. CDR3: CASSLSGQETQYF. Written as DNA, the CDR3 is TGTGCCAGCAGCTTAAGCGGGCAAGAGACCCAGTACTTC. The variable domain in full, with the rest retrieved from reference TRBV7-3 and TRBJ2-5, is GAGVSQTPSNKVTEKGKYVELRCDPISGHTALYWYRQSLGQGPEFLIYFQGTGAADDSGLPNDRFFAVRPEGSVSTLKIQRTERGDSAVYLCASSLSGQETQYFGPGTRLLVL.

The chain is built from TRBV29-1 and TRBJ2-5, with 9 bases matching TRBD2. Trimming removed 6 bases from V and 2 bases from J; junction bases left unmatched: 7. In germline, CDR1 is SQVTM, CDR2 ANQGSEA. The CDR3 spans 14 residues. DNA for the CDR3: TGCAGCGTCGTCGCCCTAGCGGGACAAGAGACCCAGTACTTC. It yields the protein CSVVALAGQETQYF.

CDR3 amino acids: CAWGGQGIYEQYF. The CDR3 coding sequence is TGTGCCTGGGGGGGACAGGGTATATACGAGCAGTACTTC. The gene calls are TRBV30 and TRBJ2-7, with 9 bases fitting TRBD1. The germline V gene encodes CDR1 GTSNPN and CDR2 SVGIG (reference sequence). The CDR3 extends over 13 amino acids. V was pared by 5 bases and J by 4 bases, with 6 bases of the junction left unmatched.

The genes are TRBV11-2 and TRBJ2-7; D uncertain. Germline CDR1 SGHAT, CDR2 FQNNGV. The CDR3 runs to 14 residues. Trimming left V 7 bases short and J 6 bases short, with 19 bases between. The CDR3 nucleotides are TGTGCCAGCAACACCGCCTACAAGGGCGGCGAGCAGTACTTC. The encoded protein is CASNTAYKGGEQYF.

The CDR3 nucleotides read TGTGCCAGCAGCGTTTCTGGGCTAGCGGTCAATGAGCAGTTCTTC. Its translation: CASSVSGLAVNEQFF. The gene calls are TRBV9 and TRBJ2-1, with 7 bases fitting TRBD2. There are 15 residues in the CDR3. With 2 bases clipped from V and 6 bases from J, the junction kept 8 bases outside the gene matches. Germline CDR1 is SGDLS and CDR2 is YYNGEE.

The chain joins TRBV6-1 to TRBJ1-1; D gene ambiguous. The CDR3 spans 10 residues. Trimming took 2 bases from V and 9 from J, leaving 4 bases between them. CDR1 and CDR2 from the germline V gene are MNHNS and SASEGT. The CDR3 loop is CASSERQAFF. The DNA of the CDR3 is TGTGCCAGCAGTGAAAGACAAGCTTTCTTT.

The chain uses TRBV5-6 and TRBJ1-5; D call uncertain. Germline CDR1 is SGHDT and CDR2 is YYEEEE. V lost 7 bases and J 2 bases, leaving 13 bases between the germline ends. The CDR3 is 14 amino acids. The CDR3 reads CASSQSRGNQPQHF. The CDR3 nucleotides read TGTGCCAGCTCTCAAAGCCGGGGCAATCAGCCCCAGCATTTT.

This chain links TRBV5-1 with TRBJ2-2; a possible D gene is TRBD1 (6 bases). The CDR3 contains 14 residues. From germline, CDR1 is SGHRS and CDR2 YFSETQ. Trimming shortened V by 4 bases and J by 3 bases, and 10 bases separated the two germline ends. This CDR3 reads CASSLGQHTGELFF. CDR3 nucleotide sequence: TGCGCCAGCAGCCTCGGACAGCACACCGGGGAGCTGTTTTTT.

This clone was seen a handful of times. The chain is built from TRBV27 and TRBJ1-4; 8 bases line up with TRBD1. Germline values: CDR1 MNHEY, CDR2 SMNVEV (reference sequence). The CDR3 spans 14 residues. The ends lost 6 bases at V and 10 bases at J; junction bases unmatched: 10. CDR3 nucleotides: TGTGCCAGCAGACCGACAGGGGACGGAGCAAAACTGTTTTTT. Residues: CASRPTGDGAKLFF.

The rearrangement uses TRBV5-4 and TRBJ1-1; D is ambiguous. The CDR3 has 15 amino acids. The germline CDR1 and CDR2 sequences are SGHNT and YYREEE (reference sequence). The ends were cut back, 2 bases at V and 4 bases at J, with 15 bases in the middle. In DNA, the CDR3 is TGTGCCAGCAGCTTAAAAATTCTGGCAGGCACTGAAGCTTTCTTT. This translates into CASSLKILAGTEAFF.

This clone was recorded only once. The chain couples TRBV11-3 to TRBJ2-2; D might be TRBD1 (5 bases). V lost 5 bases, J lost 5 bases, and 9 bases lay in between. The V gene's germline CDR1 is SGHNT and CDR2 YENEEA. The CDR3 contains 13 residues. The CDR3 region has the DNA TGTGCCAGCAGCCTCAGGGTGACCGGGGAGCTGTTTTTT. Translating gives CASSLRVTGELFF.

This chain connects TRBV7-8 to TRBJ2-3; 11 nucleotides agree with TRBD2. This CDR3 spans 17 amino acids. Germline values: CDR1 SGHVS, CDR2 FQNEAQ. V shed 1 base, J shed 6 bases, and the junction held 9 bases outside the gene matches. CDR3 sequence reads: CASSLVILAGARDTQYF. The CDR3 region has the DNA TGTGCCAGCAGCTTAGTTATACTAGCGGGAGCTCGCGATACGCAGTATTTT. The variable domain in full, completed from reference TRBV7-8 and TRBJ2-3, reads GAGVSQSPRYKVAKRGQDVALRCDPISGHVSLFWYQQALGQGPEFLTYFQNEAQLDKSGLPSDRFFAERPEGSVSTLKIQRTQQEDSAVYLCASSLVILAGARDTQYFGPGTRLTVL.

This clone has just a few counts. The J gene is TRBJ2-2, the V gene TRBV9; D is ambiguous. V lost 1 base and J 2 bases, leaving 6 bases between the germline ends. The V gene's germline CDR1 is SGDLS and CDR2 YYNGEE. The CDR3 sequence is 14 residues long. The CDR3 reads CASSVYGNTGELFF. The DNA for the CDR3 is TGTGCCAGCAGCGTATACGGTAACACCGGGGAGCTGTTTTTT.

V usage is TRBV4-2 and J usage is TRBJ1-5; D remains unclear. The CDR3 consists of 15 residues. Trimming cost V 1 base and J 1 base, with 8 bases left between them. The V gene's germline CDR1 is LGHNA and CDR2 YNFKEQ. This CDR3 is CASSQGSESNQPQHF. In nucleotides, the CDR3 is TGTGCCAGCAGCCAAGGGTCCGAAAGCAATCAGCCCCAGCATTTT.

The chain combines TRBV29-1 with TRBJ2-1; TRBD1 is a possible D gene (5 bases). The V gene's germline CDR1 is SQVTM and CDR2 ANQGSEA. The CDR3 totals 14 residues. The V end was cut by 0 bases, the J end by 8 bases, with 14 bases between. CDR3 region: CSVEDLQGVHEQFF. For the CDR3, the DNA is TGCAGCGTTGAAGATCTTCAAGGGGTCCATGAGCAGTTCTTC.

The chain links TRBV4-3 to TRBJ2-5; D uncertain. Germline assignment: CDR1 LGHNA and CDR2 YSLEER. This CDR3 has 13 amino acids. V lost 0 bases and J lost 7, with 9 bases in between. CDR3 sequence: CASSQDFPGTQYF. The CDR3 DNA reads TGCGCCAGCAGCCAAGATTTCCCGGGGACCCAGTACTTC.

The chain is built from TRBV29-1 and TRBJ2-2; weak D call: TRBD1 (6 bases). Germline assignment: CDR1 SQVTM and CDR2 ANQGSEA. This CDR3 spans 15 amino acids. Trimming cost V 3 bases and J 6 bases, with 17 bases left between them. CDR3 sequence: CSVDPRTEGSGELFF. In nucleotides, the CDR3 is TGCAGCGTTGATCCCCGGACAGAAGGGTCCGGGGAGCTGTTTTTT.

In its sample, this clone was seen a few times. This chain links TRBV2 with TRBJ1-1, with D unresolved. V was cut by 6 bases and J by 8 bases, with 7 bases left in between. CDR1 is SNHLY, CDR2 FYNNEI, per germline. There are 10 residues in the CDR3. This CDR3 reads CASSVVEAFF. Here the CDR3 DNA reads TGTGCCAGCAGCGTCGTCGAAGCTTTCTTT.

Only one count was recorded for this clone. The V call is TRBV14, the J call TRBJ2-1; 7 nucleotides align to TRBD1. Germline assignment: CDR1 SGHDN and CDR2 FVKESK. Germline trimming cut 4 bases from V and 2 bases from J; bases unmatched to any gene: 11. CDR3 length: 17 amino acids. The chain's CDR3 is CASSPLRTGVTYNEQFF. The DNA for the CDR3 is TGTGCCAGCAGCCCTCTAAGGACAGGAGTGACCTACAATGAGCAGTTCTTC.

The V call is TRBV25-1, the J call TRBJ1-1; D is unclear. Trimming pared 6 bases from V and 4 bases from J, leaving 15 bases between. The CDR3 is made up of 14 amino acids. The germline V gene encodes CDR1 MGHDK and CDR2 SYGVNS. CDR3 in DNA: TGTGCCAGCAGGAGGGAGTCCGCCGGCACTGAAGCTTTCTTT. It codes for CASRRESAGTEAFF. The complete variable domain, with remaining parts taken from reference TRBV25-1 and TRBJ1-1, reads EADIYQTPRYLVIGTGKKITLECSQTMGHDKMYWYQQDPGMELHLIHYSYGVNSTEKGDLSSESTVSRIRTEHFPLTLESARPSHTSQYLCASRRESAGTEAFFGQGTRLTVV.

The CDR3 spells CASSADSRGWTDTQYF. The CDR3 region has the DNA TGTGCCAGCAGCGCCGACAGTCGGGGTTGGACAGATACGCAGTATTTT. The chain joins TRBV7-7 to TRBJ2-3; D possibly uses TRBD1 or TRBD2 (5 bases each). The length of the CDR3 is 16 residues. With 5 bases removed from V and 3 bases from J, the gap between germline ends came to 18 bases. Germline V gene lookup returns CDR1 SSHAT and CDR2 FNYEAQ (reference sequence). Looking up the rest from reference TRBV7-7 and TRBJ2-3 gives the full variable domain: GAGVSQSPRYKVTKRGQDVTLRCDPISSHATLYWYQQALGQGPEFLTYFNYEAQPDKSGLPSDRFSAERPEGSISTLTIQRTEQRDSAMYRCASSADSRGWTDTQYFGPGTRLTVL.

This rearrangement joins TRBV28 to TRBJ2-2; 7 bases are shared with TRBD1. Germline CDR1 and CDR2: MDHEN and SYDVKM. V trimming: 5 bases; J trimming: 5 bases; junction bases outside the gene matches: 11. The length of the CDR3 is 16 residues. The CDR3 nucleotides are TGTGCCAGCAGTGCCGACAGGGCCGAGGGGACCGGGGAGCTGTTTTTT. Its translation: CASSADRAEGTGELFF.

V is TRBV5-1 and J is TRBJ2-1; 8 bases map to TRBD2. CDR3 size: 16 residues. CDR1 and CDR2 (germline): SGHRS, YFSETQ. J lost 7 bases, V lost 0 bases, and 9 bases had no gene match. Here the CDR3 DNA reads TGCGCCAGCAGCTTGGGAGCGGGGGCCAACGGGAATGAGCAGTTCTTC. Its translation: CASSLGAGANGNEQFF.

The V call is TRBV2, the J call TRBJ2-7, with D possibly matching TRBD1 (6 bases). Trimming removed 10 bases from V and 6 bases from J, with 16 bases in between. Germline CDR1 reads SNHLY; CDR2 reads FYNNEI. This CDR3 spans 12 amino acids. CDR3 nucleotide sequence: TGTGCCACCGGGACACGGGGACGCGAGCAGTACTTC. Protein product: CATGTRGREQYF.

On this clone: The germline gene is not matched at one end of the junction; a read error may be the cause. CDR3 sequence (DNA): TGTGCCAGCAGTAACTCCGGGCCCACGGCAGGGGAGCTGTTTTTT. Protein: CASSNSGPTAGELFF. The chain joins TRBV6-5 to TRBJ2-2; D is unclear. CDR1 MNHEY and CDR2 SVGAGI come from the germline V gene. The CDR3 length is 15 residues.